This T cell receptor beta chain derives from a study of prognosis after radiotherapy for stage I lung cancer. This clonotype was picked up one time. The germline gene is not matched at one end of the junction; a read error may be the cause. Germline values: CDR1 MDHEN, CDR2 SYDVKM. The CDR3 has 15 residues. Using two-round multiplex PCR, the authors amplified TCR beta CDR3 from genomic DNA. First-round PCR used primers specific to each TRBV and TRBJ gene. With universal primers, the second PCR round was performed. TCRdb ran MiXCR on the multiplex PCR reads and lists one entry per CDR3 protein. The table records roughly 23,000 distinct CDR3 sequences, approximately 39% of them present only once.

The chain carries TRBV28 and TRBJ1-2, with a possible D match to TRBD1 (6 bases). The material sequenced was PBMCs, taken before or after stereotactic body radiation therapy (not recorded which). This sequence was found in a donor older than 45 with non-small cell lung cancer. The CDR3 bases are TGTGCCAGCAGGATACGGGACAACCCTTCCTATGTCTACACCTTC. Translated, it gives CASRIRDNPSYVYTF.